The clone carrying this TCR beta chain has just one count. TCRdb's copy holds only in-frame clones and misses some; the assay was immunoSEQ multiplex PCR. This table holds approximately 85,000 clones, over 85% found once. The record originates from a study of technical replicates of blood from a few donors. Sequenced material: T cells isolated from PBMCs. The TCR was taken from a human donor in good health.

In DNA, the CDR3 is TGTGCCAGCAAGATAGACATTACCTACAATGAGCAGTTCTTC. Protein product: CASKIDITYNEQFF. This chain joins TRBV6-6 and TRBJ2-1; D unclear. Germline V lookup: CDR1 MNHNY, CDR2 SVGAGI (reference sequence). This CDR3 spans 14 amino acids. The germline V and J ends were trimmed by 7 bases and 2 bases, with 12 bases remaining between them.